This TCR beta chain was sequenced during a study of cytomegalovirus exposure and HLA in healthy donors. The CDR3 sequence is 12 residues long. After removal of 6 bases from V and 6 bases from J, the junction contained 3 bases not matched to a gene. Germline CDR1 reads SEHNR; CDR2 reads FQNEAQ (reference sequence). Only in-frame clones appear in the TCRdb table, and some are missing; sequencing was by immunoSEQ multiplex PCR. The repertoire consists of 130,000 or so clones, with approximately 90% occurring once and the leading ten covering over 5%. Regarding this clone: Its antigen is undetermined.

Overall study results and limits: Listed as cytomegalovirus-associated were 150 to 200 TCR beta chains.

Sequenced material: PBMCs. The chain combines TRBV7-9 with TRBJ2-7, with 9 positions matching TRBD1. This clonotype was obtained from a woman aged 25-40 years in good health and CMV-seropositive. For the CDR3, the DNA is TGTGCCAGCAGGGGACAGGGAAGCGAGCAGTACTTC. This gives the protein CASRGQGSEQYF.